Following are 10 T cell receptor beta chains from one sample sequenced in a study of blood T cell repertoires in COVID-19. Method: immunoSEQ multiplex PCR; TCRdb's copy keeps in-frame clones and lacks some. The sample holds around 220,000 clones; about 91% are singletons and the top ten take more than 1.4%. The sample taken for sequencing was peripheral blood. The receptors derive from a man between 18 and 29 years old with active or convalescent COVID-19.

The rearrangement joins TRBV9 to TRBJ1-3; D possibly corresponds to TRBD1 (6 bases). The CDR3 length is 17 residues. Germline loops: CDR1 SGDLS, CDR2 YYNGEE. V was pared by 4 bases and J by 2 bases, with 19 bases between. CDR3 region: CASSPSGAGSPGNTIYF. CDR3 sequence (DNA): TGTGCCAGCAGCCCATCAGGGGCGGGTTCACCTGGAAACACCATATATTTT.

This clone was recorded only once. The gene calls are TRBV30 and TRBJ2-3; 7 nucleotides line up with TRBD2. Germline assignment: CDR1 GTSNPN and CDR2 SVGIG (reference sequence). V lost 8 bases, J lost 0 bases, and 8 bases stayed unmatched. The CDR3 length is 14 residues. The DNA for the CDR3 is TGTGCCGCCCTGCCTAGCGGTAGCACAGATACGCAGTATTTT. Translated, it gives CAALPSGSTDTQYF.

This clone has a handful of counts. V gene TRBV7-9 combines with J gene TRBJ1-2, with TRBD1 as a possible D gene (5 bases). The V end lost 5 bases, the J end lost 1 base, and 8 bases lay between the germline ends. CDR1 is SEHNR and CDR2 is FQNEAQ in the germline V gene (reference sequence). This CDR3 comprises 13 residues. This CDR3 reads CASSRQINYGYTF. The CDR3 coding sequence is TGTGCCAGCAGCCGACAGATTAACTATGGCTACACCTTC.

This clone was recorded only once. The V and J genes are TRBV9 and TRBJ2-1; D possibly corresponds to TRBD2 (7 bases). Trimming removed 6 bases at V and 5 bases at J, with 18 bases between. The CDR3 length is 15 residues. Germline V gene sequence: CDR1 SGDLS, CDR2 YYNGEE. The DNA for the CDR3 is TGTGCCAGCACCGCCGGGGGGCGAGTACACAATGAGCAGTTCTTC. Translated, it gives CASTAGGRVHNEQFF.

This rearrangement joins TRBV2 to TRBJ2-1; the match to TRBD2 covers 13 bases. Trimming removed 3 bases from V and 5 bases from J; junction bases left unmatched: 4. Germline V gene data show CDR1 as SNHLY and CDR2 as FYNNEI. The CDR3 length is 16 residues. In DNA, the CDR3 is TGTGCCAGCAGTGAGGGACTAGCGGGAACGCACAATGAGCAGTTCTTC. The encoded protein is CASSEGLAGTHNEQFF.

This clone was seen a single time. The CDR3 region is CASKTWGPTDTQYF. The CDR3 DNA reads TGTGCCAGTAAAACGTGGGGGCCCACAGATACGCAGTATTTT. The V and J genes are TRBV19 and TRBJ2-3, with D tentatively TRBD1 (6 bases). Trimming stripped 7 bases from V and 2 bases from J, with 13 bases between. Per germline, CDR1 LNHDA and CDR2 SQIVND (reference sequence). The CDR3 covers 14 residues.

V usage is TRBV11-2 and J usage is TRBJ2-1; 7 bases are shared with TRBD2. The ends lost 0 bases at V and 12 bases at J; junction bases unmatched: 17. CDR1 is SGHAT and CDR2 is FQNNGV in the germline V gene. The CDR3 length is 17 residues. CDR3 loop: CASSLEVLAGVRVRQFF. Here the CDR3 DNA reads TGTGCCAGCAGCTTAGAGGTGTTGGCGGGAGTACGAGTGAGGCAGTTCTTC.

The gene calls are TRBV6-2 or TRBV6-3 and TRBJ2-3; 11 bases are shared with TRBD2. The CDR3 consists of 17 residues. V lost 0 bases and J lost 6; bases outside the gene matches: 8. Looked up from germline, CDR1 is MNHEY and CDR2 is SVGEGT. Written as DNA, the CDR3 is TGTGCCAGCAGTTACTCGTCGACTAGCGGGATAAAGGATACGCAGTATTTT. Its translation is CASSYSSTSGIKDTQYF.

CDR3 sequence (DNA): TGTGCCAGCAGAGACCTGAGCGGTCGGAATCAGCCCCAGCATTTT. This codes for CASRDLSGRNQPQHF. The chain recombines TRBV28 with TRBJ1-5, with D hard to call. The CDR3 is made up of 15 amino acids. V was shortened by 6 bases and J by 4 bases, with 16 bases between the two germline ends. Germline values: CDR1 MDHEN, CDR2 SYDVKM.

V is TRBV27 and J is TRBJ2-5; 12 bases align to TRBD2. Germline trimming cut 4 bases from V and 5 bases from J; bases unmatched to any gene: 8. This CDR3 is 16 amino acids long. Germline-derived CDR1 and CDR2 are MNHEY and SMNVEV (reference sequence). Here the CDR3 reads CASSSLAGGPSETQYF. In DNA, the CDR3 is TGTGCCAGCAGTTCCCTAGCGGGAGGGCCCTCCGAGACCCAGTACTTC.